This T cell receptor beta chain was found in a study of T-cell memory formation after mild COVID-19. Overall study findings and caveats: Contracting clones localized mainly to CM and EM when CD4+ and mainly to EMRA when CD8+.

CDR3 length equals 16 residues. With 1 base clipped from V and 0 bases from J, the junction kept 2 bases outside the gene matches. Germline CDR1 LNHNV, CDR2 YYDKDF (reference sequence). 5'RACE primed from the constant segment yielded TCR alpha and TCR beta cDNA libraries bearing sample barcodes and UMIs. TCRdb recomputed calls from the 5' RACE reads with MiXCR, one row per CDR3 protein. The table includes 450,000 to 650,000 distinct CDR3 sequences, about 20% detected once. This clonotype has only a few counts. Its antigen is still unknown. The rearrangement uses TRBV15 and TRBJ2-1, with 8 nucleotides matching TRBD2. The source of this sequence is an adult woman who had mild COVID-19 (a few samples of this study predate the infection). Cell type and time point are not known. The sequenced sample was PBMCs or a T cell subset sorted from them (not recorded which). The CDR3 bases are TGTGCCACCAGCAGAGGGCGGGAGGCCTCCTACAATGAGCAGTTCTTC. As protein: CATSRGREASYNEQFF. Together with reference TRBV15 and TRBJ2-1, the CDR3 gives the full variable domain: DAMVIQNPRYQVTQFGKPVTLSCSQTLNHNVMYWYQQKSSQAPKLLFHYYDKDFNNEADTPDNFQSRRPNTSFCFLDIRSPGLGDTAMYLCATSRGREASYNEQFFGPGTRLTVL.